These T cell receptor beta chains were read from a single sample in a study of blood T cell repertoires in COVID-19. This table comes from immunoSEQ multiplex PCR, and its TCRdb copy is limited to in-frame clones, with some not included. The data contain over 200,000 clones, under 90% of them singletons. The specimen sequenced was PBMCs or T cells enriched from blood (not recorded which). The source is a man aged 55 to 70 who had recovered from COVID-19. Both conserved end residues are part of each CDR3. D genes are given only for firm matches. Clone size is shown for a subset of rows, as once, few, many or a class of expanded clone.

d_gene: TRBD1
v_gene: TRBV7-3
j_gene: TRBJ2-6
abundance: .
CDR3aa: CASSSEGQGSGANVLTF
CDR3nt: TGTGCCAGCAGCTCCGAGGGACAGGGCTCTGGGGCCAACGTCCTGACTTTC

d_gene: TRBD1
v_gene: TRBV19
j_gene: TRBJ1-1
abundance: once
CDR3aa: CASSPLGDRGPGNTEAFF
CDR3nt: TGTGCCAGTTCCCCCCTGGGGGACAGGGGGCCCGGGAACACTGAAGCTTTCTTT

d_gene: TRBD1
v_gene: TRBV2
j_gene: TRBJ1-4
abundance: once
CDR3aa: CASSENHGTGDEKLFF
CDR3nt: TGTGCCAGCAGTGAAAACCACGGGACAGGGGATGAAAAACTGTTTTTT

d_gene: TRBD1
v_gene: TRBV5-1
j_gene: TRBJ1-2
abundance: .
CDR3aa: CASSLDTGGSYGYTF
CDR3nt: TGCGCCAGCAGCTTGGATACAGGGGGGAGCTATGGCTACACCTTC

d_gene: .
v_gene: TRBV19
j_gene: TRBJ1-5
abundance: .
CDR3aa: CASSKTGYGYQPQHF
CDR3nt: TGTGCCAGTAGCAAAACAGGGTACGGTTATCAGCCCCAGCATTTT

d_gene: TRBD1
v_gene: TRBV2
j_gene: TRBJ1-3
abundance: once
CDR3aa: CASRPGTAGNTIYF
CDR3nt: TGTGCCAGCAGACCCGGGACAGCTGGAAACACCATATATTTT

d_gene: TRBD1
v_gene: TRBV5-1
j_gene: TRBJ1-6
abundance: .
CDR3aa: CASSPGDSNSPLHF
CDR3nt: TGCGCCAGCAGCCCGGGGGACAGTAATTCACCCCTCCACTTT

d_gene: TRBD1
v_gene: TRBV25-1
j_gene: TRBJ1-4
abundance: .
CDR3aa: CASSAPGGGSEKLFF
CDR3nt: TGTGCCAGCAGTGCCCCAGGGGGTGGGAGTGAAAAACTGTTTTTT

d_gene: .
v_gene: TRBV19
j_gene: TRBJ1-5
abundance: .
CDR3aa: CASTPGWGRTGQPQHF
CDR3nt: TGTGCCAGTACTCCTGGGTGGGGGAGGACGGGTCAGCCCCAGCATTTT

d_gene: TRBD1
v_gene: TRBV25-1
j_gene: TRBJ1-6
abundance: .
CDR3aa: CASRQTGTANSPLHF
CDR3nt: TGTGCCAGCAGACAAACCGGGACAGCTAATTCACCCCTCCACTTT

d_gene: .
v_gene: TRBV6-5
j_gene: TRBJ1-6
abundance: .
CDR3aa: CASSSVYNSPLHF
CDR3nt: TGTGCCAGCAGTTCTGTCTATAATTCACCCCTCCACTTT

d_gene: .
v_gene: TRBV5-1
j_gene: TRBJ1-1
abundance: .
CDR3aa: CASSFRGLGTEAFF
CDR3nt: TGCGCCAGCAGCTTCCGGGGTTTAGGCACTGAAGCTTTCTTT

d_gene: TRBD1
v_gene: TRBV5-6
j_gene: TRBJ1-4
abundance: .
CDR3aa: CASSGTGAEKLFF
CDR3nt: TGTGCCAGCAGTGGGACAGGCGCTGAAAAACTGTTTTTT